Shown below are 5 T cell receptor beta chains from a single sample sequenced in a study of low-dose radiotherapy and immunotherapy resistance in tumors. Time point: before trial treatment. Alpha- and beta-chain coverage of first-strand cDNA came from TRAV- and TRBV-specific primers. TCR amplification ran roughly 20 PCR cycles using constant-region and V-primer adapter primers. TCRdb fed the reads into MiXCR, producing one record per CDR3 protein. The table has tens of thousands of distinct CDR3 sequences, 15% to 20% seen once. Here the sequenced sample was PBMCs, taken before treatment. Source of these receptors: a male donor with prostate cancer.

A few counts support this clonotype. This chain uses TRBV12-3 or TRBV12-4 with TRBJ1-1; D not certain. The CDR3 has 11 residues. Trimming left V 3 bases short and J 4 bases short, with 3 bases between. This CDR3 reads CASSFPTEAFF. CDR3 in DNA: TGTGCCAGCAGTTTCCCCACTGAAGCTTTCTTT.

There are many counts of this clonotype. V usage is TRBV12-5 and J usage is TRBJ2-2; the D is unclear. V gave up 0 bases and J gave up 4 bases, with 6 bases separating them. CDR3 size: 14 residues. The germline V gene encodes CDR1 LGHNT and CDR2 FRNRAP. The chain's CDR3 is CASGLVATTGELFF. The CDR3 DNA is TGTGCTAGTGGTTTGGTAGCCACCACCGGGGAGCTGTTTTTT.

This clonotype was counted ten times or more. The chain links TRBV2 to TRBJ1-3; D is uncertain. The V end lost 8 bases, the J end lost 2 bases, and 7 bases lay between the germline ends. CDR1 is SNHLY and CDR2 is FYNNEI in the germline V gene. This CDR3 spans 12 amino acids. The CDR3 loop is CASADTGNTIYF. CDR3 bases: TGTGCCAGCGCTGATACTGGAAACACCATATATTTT.

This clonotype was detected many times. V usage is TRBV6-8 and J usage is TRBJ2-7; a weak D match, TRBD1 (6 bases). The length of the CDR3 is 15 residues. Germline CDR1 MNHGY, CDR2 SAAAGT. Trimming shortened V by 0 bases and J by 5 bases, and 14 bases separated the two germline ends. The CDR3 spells CASSYSRGSINEQYF. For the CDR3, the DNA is TGTGCCAGCAGTTACTCCAGGGGTAGTATTAACGAGCAGTACTTC.

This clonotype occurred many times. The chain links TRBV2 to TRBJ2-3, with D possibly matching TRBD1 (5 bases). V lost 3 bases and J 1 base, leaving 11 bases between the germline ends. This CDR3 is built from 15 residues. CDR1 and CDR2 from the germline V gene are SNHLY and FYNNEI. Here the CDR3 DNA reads TGTGCCAGCAGTGATGGCAGGGTGGGCACAGATACGCAGTATTTT. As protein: CASSDGRVGTDTQYF. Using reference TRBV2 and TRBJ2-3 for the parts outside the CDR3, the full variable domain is EPEVTQTPSHQVTQMGQEVILRCVPISNHLYFYWYRQILGQKVEFLVSFYNNEISEKSEIFDDQFSVERPDGSNFTLKIRSTKLEDSAMYFCASSDGRVGTDTQYFGPGTRLTVL.